This T cell receptor (beta chain) was found in a study of blood T cell repertoires in COVID-19. On the study more broadly: Samples taken during acute and convalescent COVID-19 were collected in the United States, Italy and Spain. In each case, the material was cDNA or gDNA derived from T cells, B-cell-depleted T cells, or PBMCs.

It was during active infection that Seattle patients were enrolled and then longitudinally followed. V dropped 8 bases and J dropped 0; count of bases not matched to a gene: 1. Germline CDR1 reads MNHEY; CDR2 reads SMNVEV (reference sequence). The CDR3 consists of 13 residues. Authors' data handling: It was from reference gene primer amplification that nucleated cell counts were estimated. Measured with immunoSEQ multiplex PCR; TCRdb has only the in-frame clones, and not every one. V and J calls and clone size are copied from that table; D and trimming were computed from the DNA. The repertoire holds more than 300,000 clones, with nearly 90% as singletons.

The chain joins TRBV27 to TRBJ1-1, with 9 bases that match TRBD1. The sequence was obtained from a woman aged 30 to 39 with COVID-19, enrolled during active disease. The sequenced sample consisted of peripheral blood. CDR3 residues: CASGTGLNTEAFF. As DNA, the CDR3 is TGTGCCAGCGGGACAGGGTTGAACACTGAAGCTTTCTTT.